This T cell receptor (beta chain) was documented in a study of vaccination and CD4 T cells after COVID-19. Whole-study context: Convalescent donors were composed of six males and four females, of whom two were Hispanic.

As for time point: late sampling 161 to 241 days after vaccination in a few convalescent patients. Treatment defined: roughly ten-day PBMC culture with coronavirus spike peptide pools or control peptides (ViraFEST assay). As to this clonotype: What it binds is unknown.

The Oncomine TCR Beta short-read assay generated sequence data from the DNA of cultured CD4+ T cells. MiXCR, applied by TCRdb to the PCR reads, yields one record per CDR3 protein. Of about 20,000 distinct CDR3 sequences listed, 44% are singletons. The CDR3 runs 15 residues. Germline trimming cut 2 bases from V and 6 bases from J; bases unmatched to any gene: 7. Per the germline V gene, CDR1 is MNHEY and CDR2 is SVGAGI. The input for sequencing was CD4+ T cells from blood, cultured in vitro, taken about 7 months after SARS-CoV-2 vaccination. The V gene is TRBV6-5, the J gene TRBJ2-7; 10 nucleotides match TRBD2. The sequence came from a human donor who had recovered from COVID-19. The CDR3 sequence is CASSYQIAGGAEQYF. In DNA, the CDR3 is TGTGCCAGCAGTTACCAAATAGCGGGAGGTGCCGAGCAGTACTTC.